This TCR beta chain was sequenced in a study of shared clonotypes between healthy human individuals. Points on this clone: This sample also contains other DNA sequences that code for the same CDR3.

Here immunoSEQ multiplex PCR was the method, and the copy in TCRdb shows in-frame clones only, minus some. The table lists approximately 2.1 million clones, approximately 93% of them singletons. With 0 bases removed from V and 1 base from J, the gap between germline ends came to 7 bases. The CDR3 has 14 amino acids. Germline V gives CDR1 GTSNPN, CDR2 SVGIG (reference sequence). This TCR was recovered from a man aged 18 to 29 in good health. Some clones in this sample may be carry-over from other donors' samples. The sequenced material came from naive CD4+ T cells from PBMCs. The subset here: CD45RA+ positively selected. The rearrangement links TRBV30 to TRBJ1-5; D unclear. The CDR3 DNA reads TGTGCCTGGAGTGTAGGGTTAAGCAATCAGCCCCAGCATTTT. Translation: CAWSVGLSNQPQHF.